This T cell receptor beta chain was retrieved from a study of cytomegalovirus exposure and HLA in healthy donors. Donors were nominally healthy when sampled, though unrecorded immune exposures were likely. Per germline, CDR1 LGHNA and CDR2 YNFKEQ. This CDR3 comprises 14 residues. The ends were cut back, 4 bases at V and 2 bases at J, with 11 bases in the middle. Study-wide results and limits: Earlier analysis yielded a pattern in which most TCR beta V segments were productive about 90% or about 30% of the time.

With regard to this clone: Its antigen is not known.

13 Jbeta primers and 60 Vbeta primers were used for the PCR. Sequencing was performed with immunoSEQ multiplex PCR; in TCRdb, only in-frame clones are kept and a portion is missing. This repertoire shows over 50,000 clones, about 69% found once; its top ten account for 30% to 40%. Sequencing was performed on PBMCs. The chain has TRBV4-2 and TRBJ1-2, with a weak D call TRBD1 (5 bases). The clonotype comes from a man in his forties in good health and CMV-seropositive. This chain's CDR3 is CASSPEKGNYGYTF. The CDR3 coding sequence is TGTGCCAGCAGCCCCGAAAAGGGGAACTATGGCTACACCTTC.